Below are 13 T cell receptor beta chains sequenced from a single sample in a study of blood T cells in healthy people across ages. Through a sample-barcoded 5' primer and a J-beta primer mix, a second PCR was run for roughly 7 to 12 cycles. Via MiXCR, TCRdb re-called the 5' RACE reads, giving one row per CDR3 protein. The data show about 1.8 million distinct CDR3 sequences, roughly 50% seen once. Sequencing was carried out using blood. The receptors derive from a woman aged 40 to 55 in good health.

The CDR3 DNA follows: TGTGCCAGCAGTGACCGGACGCACACAGATACGCAGTATTTT. Translating gives CASSDRTHTDTQYF. The V call is TRBV12-3 or TRBV12-4, the J call TRBJ2-3; D remains unclear. This CDR3 spans 14 amino acids. Trimming took off 5 bases at V and 2 bases at J, with 11 bases between the two ends.

The chain combines TRBV7-2 with TRBJ2-7; perhaps TRBD2 as D (5 bases). Trimming removed 4 bases from V and 6 bases from J, with 25 bases in between. There are 17 residues in the CDR3. Germline V lookup: CDR1 SGHTA, CDR2 FQGNSA. The CDR3 sequence is CASSSIPGRLSGTEQYF. CDR3 DNA: TGTGCCAGCAGCTCTATTCCGGGTCGATTGTCGGGAACCGAGCAGTACTTC.

The CDR3 region has the DNA TGTGCCAGCAAGACAGACCCCTACGAGCAGTACTTC. It yields the protein CASKTDPYEQYF. The V and J genes are TRBV6-2 or TRBV6-3 and TRBJ2-7; a possible D gene is TRBD1 (5 bases). The CDR3 covers 12 residues. The V gene's germline CDR1 is MNHEY and CDR2 SVGEGT. V lost 7 bases and J 2 bases, leaving 9 bases between the germline ends.

The chain carries TRBV14 and TRBJ2-7; D is ambiguous. V shed 0 bases and J shed 3 bases, with 9 bases lying between them. The CDR3 spans 14 residues. From germline, CDR1 is SGHDN and CDR2 FVKESK. This chain's CDR3 is CASSQDGWIYEQYF. Here the CDR3 DNA reads TGTGCCAGCAGCCAAGACGGCTGGATCTACGAGCAGTACTTC.

This clonotype showed up just a few times. The chain carries TRBV6-5 and TRBJ2-3; unclear D gene. Trimming took off 5 bases at V and 2 bases at J, with 11 bases between the two ends. CDR3 length equals 14 residues. Germline V lookup: CDR1 MNHEY, CDR2 SVGAGI. The CDR3 bases are TGTGCCAGCAGTCCAACATCCCCCACAGATACGCAGTATTTT. Protein sequence: CASSPTSPTDTQYF.

V usage is TRBV4-3 and J usage is TRBJ2-1; TRBD1 aligns across 7 bases. Germline CDR1 LGHNA, CDR2 YSLEER. The trim removed 3 bases at V and 4 bases at J, leaving 3 bases unmatched. There are 14 residues in the CDR3. CDR3 DNA: TGCGCCAGCAGCCAGGAGACAGGGTACAATGAGCAGTTCTTC. Translating it yields CASSQETGYNEQFF.

Details on this clonotype: At one of its ends the junction is not consistent with the germline gene, which may arise from a read error. V is TRBV27 and J is TRBJ1-2; 7 bases fit TRBD1. Germline V gene sequence: CDR1 MNHEY, CDR2 SMNVEV (reference sequence). This CDR3 has 14 residues. The CDR3: CASSPRGGYYGYTF. The CDR3 region has the DNA TGTGCCAGCAGTCCCAGGGGGGGGTACTATGGCTACACCTTT.

V is TRBV28 and J is TRBJ1-5; 7 bases match TRBD1. The CDR3 extends over 15 amino acids. Trimming took 2 bases from V and 1 from J; bases not matched to a gene: 2. Germline assignment: CDR1 MDHEN and CDR2 SYDVKM. Here the CDR3 reads CASSLDRVSNQPQHF. In DNA form, the CDR3 reads TGTGCCAGCAGTTTAGACAGGGTCAGCAATCAGCCCCAGCATTTT.

This chain links TRBV12-3 or TRBV12-4 with TRBJ2-3; D is unresolved. V shed 8 bases and J shed 11 bases, with 11 bases lying between them. The length of the CDR3 is 10 residues. The DNA of the CDR3 is TGTGCCAGCCGAGCGAGGAGGCAGTATTTT. Protein product: CASRARRQYF.

This chain connects TRBV14 to TRBJ2-1; perhaps TRBD2 as D (5 bases). The CDR3 is 15 residues long. The V and J ends lost 0 bases and 7 bases respectively, with 13 bases between them. The germline V gene encodes CDR1 SGHDN and CDR2 FVKESK. DNA for the CDR3: TGTGCCAGCAGCCAAGAGCGGGTCTCTACAAATGAGCAGTTCTTC. Amino acids: CASSQERVSTNEQFF.

The chain links TRBV2 to TRBJ2-7; 8 nucleotides match TRBD1. Germline CDR1 SNHLY, CDR2 FYNNEI. The length of the CDR3 is 16 residues. The trim removed 8 bases at V and 0 bases at J, leaving 12 bases unmatched. The chain's CDR3 is CASSRAGGKSSYEQYF. CDR3 sequence (DNA): TGTGCCAGCTCACGTGCAGGGGGCAAGAGCTCCTACGAGCAGTACTTC.

The V call is TRBV7-9, the J call TRBJ2-1, with D tentatively TRBD2 (5 bases). Germline lookup yields CDR1 SEHNR and CDR2 FQNEAQ (reference sequence). The CDR3 covers 14 residues. Trimming cost V 4 bases and J 5 bases, with 12 bases left between them. CDR3 sequence reads: CASSSPPGDNEQFF. The DNA of the CDR3 is TGTGCCAGCAGCTCTCCCCCCGGGGACAATGAGCAGTTCTTC. Full variable domain (outside the CDR3, taken from reference TRBV7-9 and TRBJ2-1): DTGVSQNPRHKITKRGQNVTFRCDPISEHNRLYWYRQTLGQGPEFLTYFQNEAQLEKSRLLSDRFSAERPKGSFSTLEIQRTEQGDSAMYLCASSSPPGDNEQFFGPGTRLTVL.

CDR3 sequence reads: CSVVGAEVYEQYF. The CDR3 coding sequence is TGCAGCGTTGTTGGGGCAGAAGTATACGAGCAGTACTTC. V gene TRBV29-1 combines with J gene TRBJ2-5; possibly TRBD1 for D (5 bases). The assigned J gene may be wrong: the sequence end matches TRBJ2-7 better. The CDR3 spans 13 residues. Germline V gene sequence: CDR1 SQVTM, CDR2 ANQGSEA.